Presented here are 17 T cell receptor beta chains from one specimen sequenced in a study of cytotoxic CD8 clonotypes in ibrutinib-treated CLL. Sequenced by immunoSEQ multiplex PCR; TCRdb stores in-frame clones only, minus some. Of approximately 100,000 clones in the sample, 50% to 65% were seen once. Sequencing used PBMCs, obtained after 24 months of ibrutinib treatment. The receptors were sampled from a human donor with chronic lymphocytic leukemia.

This clone has just a few counts. The rearrangement uses TRBV6-1 and TRBJ1-5; a weak D match, TRBD1 (6 bases). CDR3 length equals 18 residues. Germline values: CDR1 MNHNS, CDR2 SASEGT. V was clipped by 3 bases and J by 0 bases, with 18 bases between them. CDR3 residues: CASSESPGGGPSNQPQHF. The CDR3 DNA sequence: TGTGCCAGCAGTGAGTCACCGGGCGGGGGGCCTAGCAATCAGCCCCAGCATTTT.

V usage is TRBV10-3 and J usage is TRBJ2-1; no clear D gene. CDR3 length equals 14 residues. V gave up 2 bases and J gave up 3 bases, with 8 bases separating them. Germline loops: CDR1 ENHRY, CDR2 SYGVKD. The CDR3: CAISEDRDYNEQFF. The CDR3 region has the DNA TGTGCCATCAGTGAGGATAGGGACTACAATGAGCAGTTCTTC.

This chain connects TRBV30 to TRBJ1-3, with no clear D. The CDR3 runs 16 residues. The ends were cut back, 5 bases at V and 0 bases at J, with 17 bases in the middle. The V gene's germline CDR1 is GTSNPN and CDR2 SVGIG (reference sequence). The CDR3 DNA reads as TGTGCCTGGCGTCCACAGTCCGCTTTCTCTGGAAACACCATATATTTT. Protein: CAWRPQSAFSGNTIYF.

V and J are TRBV5-1 and TRBJ2-5, with D perhaps given as TRBD1 or TRBD2 (6 bases each). The CDR3 totals 19 residues. Germline CDR1 is SGHRS and CDR2 is YFSETQ. V was clipped by 0 bases and J by 4 bases, with 25 bases between them. The DNA for the CDR3 is TGCGCCAGCAGCTTGGGTCTAACGCAGGGGAGGTGGACGTTAGAGACCCAGTACTTC. It codes for CASSLGLTQGRWTLETQYF.

V and J are TRBV29-1 and TRBJ1-4; TRBD1 is a possible D gene (6 bases). The V and J ends lost 6 bases and 5 bases respectively, with 13 bases between them. The CDR3 runs 13 residues. Germline V gene data show CDR1 as SQVTM and CDR2 as ANQGSEA. The chain's CDR3 is CSVTDRGNEKLFF. The CDR3 bases are TGCAGCGTGACGGACAGAGGCAATGAAAAACTGTTTTTT. The full variable domain, its missing parts supplied by reference TRBV29-1 and TRBJ1-4, is SAVISQKPSRDICQRGTSLTIQCQVDSQVTMMFWYRQQPGQSLTLIATANQGSEATYESGFVIDKFPISRPNLTFSTLTVSNMSPEDSSIYLCSVTDRGNEKLFFGSGTQLSVL.

The J gene is TRBJ1-2, the V gene TRBV19; D not resolved. CDR1 is LNHDA and CDR2 is SQIVND in the germline V gene (reference sequence). V was shortened by 5 bases and J by 3 bases, with 10 bases between the two germline ends. The CDR3 runs 13 residues. The chain's CDR3 is CASSQDGYYGYTF. The CDR3 region has the DNA TGTGCCAGTAGTCAGGACGGATACTATGGCTACACCTTC.

The chain is built from TRBV29-1 and TRBJ2-7; D gene ambiguous. CDR1 SQVTM and CDR2 ANQGSEA come from the germline V gene. This CDR3 comprises 11 residues. Trimming stripped 7 bases from V and 0 bases from J, with 7 bases between. The CDR3 loop reads CSGRTSYEQYF. CDR3 in DNA: TGCAGCGGCCGGACCTCCTACGAGCAGTACTTC.

This clone was observed a handful of times. This chain links TRBV7-2 with TRBJ1-6; weak D call: TRBD1 (5 bases). CDR1 is SGHTA, CDR2 FQGNSA, per germline. The CDR3 extends over 15 amino acids. The V and J ends lost 1 base and 7 bases respectively, with 11 bases between them. The CDR3 DNA follows: TGTGCCAGCAGCTTAGTAGGGGAGGGGAATTCACCCCTCCACTTT. Encoded protein: CASSLVGEGNSPLHF.

V usage is TRBV7-9 and J usage is TRBJ1-2; D call uncertain. Germline CDR1 and CDR2: SEHNR and FQNEAQ (reference sequence). The germline V and J ends were trimmed by 4 bases and 4 bases, with 7 bases remaining between them. The CDR3 spans 12 residues. CDR3 sequence reads: CASSSRAYGYTF. CDR3 coding DNA: TGTGCCAGCAGCTCCCGGGCCTATGGCTACACCTTC.

The chain has TRBV28 and TRBJ2-3, with 12 positions matching TRBD2. V lost 4 bases, J lost 2 bases, and 7 bases stayed unmatched. Germline assignment: CDR1 MDHEN and CDR2 SYDVKM. The CDR3 is made up of 17 amino acids. CDR3 sequence (DNA): TGTGCCAGCAGTTCCCTGACTAGCGGGGGCCCCACAGATACGCAGTATTTT. This sequence encodes CASSSLTSGGPTDTQYF. The complete variable domain, with remaining parts taken from reference TRBV28 and TRBJ2-3, reads DVKVTQSSRYLVKRTGEKVFLECVQDMDHENMFWYRQDPGLGLRLIYFSYDVKMKEKGDIPEGYSVSREKKERFSLILESASTNQTSMYLCASSSLTSGGPTDTQYFGPGTRLTVL.

There are a few counts of this clone. The CDR3 sequence: CGFRPAYEQYF. The CDR3 DNA is TGTGGGTTCCGTCCTGCCTACGAGCAGTACTTC. This chain links TRBV6-1 with TRBJ2-7, with D hard to call. CDR3 size: 11 residues. The germline gives CDR1 MNHNS, CDR2 SASEGT.

This clone was detected a few times. The V call is TRBV27, the J call TRBJ2-7, with 9 bases lining up with TRBD2. Per the germline V gene, CDR1 is MNHEY and CDR2 is SMNVEV (reference sequence). Trimming at V came to 5 bases and at J to 7 bases, leaving 9 bases not matched to a gene. This CDR3 has 14 residues. As DNA, the CDR3 is TGTGCCAGCAGTCCTCTAGCGGGGCAAGCGGAGCAGTACTTC. As protein: CASSPLAGQAEQYF.

The rearrangement links TRBV7-8 to TRBJ1-6; no clear D gene. Germline V lookup: CDR1 SGHVS, CDR2 FQNEAQ. This CDR3 has 14 residues. Trimming pared 1 base from V and 8 bases from J, leaving 9 bases between. This chain's CDR3 is CASSLGVWDSPLHF. The DNA of the CDR3 is TGTGCCAGCAGCTTAGGGGTCTGGGATTCACCCCTCCACTTT.

CDR3 DNA sequence: TGCGCCAGCAGCTCCGGGACAGCTGGAAACACCATATATTTT. Residues: CASSSGTAGNTIYF. V gene TRBV5-1 combines with J gene TRBJ1-3; 7 bases align to TRBD1. V trimming: 3 bases; J trimming: 2 bases; junction bases outside the gene matches: 2. CDR1 and CDR2 from the germline V gene are SGHRS and YFSETQ. The CDR3 length is 14 residues.

V is TRBV4-2 and J is TRBJ2-3; the D is unclear. The CDR3 sequence is 13 residues long. V was shortened by 0 bases and J by 9 bases, with 10 bases between the two germline ends. The germline CDR1 and CDR2 sequences are LGHNA and YNFKEQ. The DNA for the CDR3 is TGTGCCAGCAGCCAAGATCGCCCGTTGACGCAGTATTTT. This gives the protein CASSQDRPLTQYF.

The rearrangement joins TRBV7-9 to TRBJ2-1; the D gene could be TRBD1 or TRBD2 (5 bases each). Germline CDR1 and CDR2: SEHNR and FQNEAQ (reference sequence). The CDR3 extends over 14 amino acids. Trimming pared 11 bases from V and 0 bases from J, leaving 14 bases between. Here the CDR3 reads CASRDLSSYNEQFF. The CDR3 DNA follows: TGTGCCTCCCGGGACCTGAGCTCCTACAATGAGCAGTTCTTC.

This chain joins TRBV19 and TRBJ2-7; D perhaps matches TRBD1 (6 bases). This CDR3 comprises 15 residues. Germline V gives CDR1 LNHDA, CDR2 SQIVND (reference sequence). Trimming removed 6 bases from V and 7 bases from J, with 22 bases in between. CDR3 sequence reads: CASRQDSGLWGEQYF. As DNA, the CDR3 is TGTGCCAGTAGGCAGGACAGTGGCCTTTGGGGGGAGCAGTACTTC. Looking up the rest from reference TRBV19 and TRBJ2-7 gives the full variable domain: DGGITQSPKYLFRKEGQNVTLSCEQNLNHDAMYWYRQDPGQGLRLIYYSQIVNDFQKGDIAEGYSVSREKKESFPLTVTSAQKNPTAFYLCASRQDSGLWGEQYFGPGTRLTVT.